This TCR beta chain came from a study of blood T cell repertoires in COVID-19. For the study at large: Sites in the United States, Italy and Spain provided acute and convalescent COVID-19 samples. Sample material is recorded as cDNA or gDNA derived from T cells, B-cell-depleted T cells, or PBMCs.

Germline lookup yields CDR1 LNHDA and CDR2 SQIVND (reference sequence). The V end lost 1 base, the J end lost 12 bases, and 11 bases lay between the germline ends. The CDR3 extends over 12 amino acids. How the authors handled the data: Nucleated cell counts were estimated from reference gene primer amplification. Clones were sequenced by immunoSEQ multiplex PCR, and TCRdb holds only the in-frame ones, with some missing. The V and J calls and clone size come from that table; D and trimming were worked out from the DNA. In the table there are 250,000 to 300,000 clones, 81% of which are singletons. Material for sequencing was peripheral blood. This sequence joins TRBV19 and TRBJ2-3, with D possibly being TRBD2 (6 bases). This clonotype was sampled from an older woman with active or convalescent COVID-19. Here the CDR3 reads CASSIGGDSQYF. CDR3 nucleotides: TGTGCCAGTAGTATAGGGGGGGATAGCCAGTATTTT.